This TCR beta chain emerged from a study of Tregs in tolerant kidney transplant recipients. The ends lost 10 bases at V and 5 bases at J; junction bases unmatched: 3. The CDR3 covers 12 residues. Germline V gene lookup returns CDR1 SNHLY and CDR2 FYNNEI. This clone was seen ten or more times. The antigen is unknown. Unstimulated Tregs (CD4+CD25+CD127-) and CD4+CD25- non-Tregs were sorted from PBMCs. Regarding the study as a whole: Tregs expanded with activated donor B cells seemed most donor-specific. Nucleotide sequences could not be compared across some patients' samples due to primer changes.

TCRdb keeps only in-frame clones here, not all; method: immunoSEQ multiplex PCR. The sample contains about 100,000 clones, 90% of which appear only once. The sequencing here drew on CD4+ T cells from blood, taken before the transplant. This chain uses TRBV2 with TRBJ2-7; 12 nucleotides align to TRBD1. This TCR was recovered from a human donor who received a combined kidney and bone marrow transplant. The CDR3: CATGTGGNEQYF. The DNA of the CDR3 is TGTGCCACTGGGACAGGGGGCAACGAGCAGTACTTC.